This T cell receptor (beta chain) comes out of a study of blood T cell repertoires in COVID-19. From germline, CDR1 is DFQATT and CDR2 SNEGSKA (reference sequence). The CDR3 has 16 amino acids. With V trimmed by 6 bases and J by 7 bases, 12 bases remained unmatched. Sequencing was performed with immunoSEQ multiplex PCR; in TCRdb, only in-frame clones are kept and a portion is missing. The repertoire includes approximately 200,000 clones, roughly four fifths of them detected once, and about 12% sits in the top ten. Participants came from about 24 US areas, aged about 18 to 100 years. The origin of this receptor is a man aged 40-50 years who had recovered from COVID-19. The sample consisted of PBMCs or T cells enriched from blood (not recorded which). V usage is TRBV20-1 and J usage is TRBJ2-1, with 13 bases fitting TRBD2. CDR3: CSASRTSGSMANEQFF. DNA for the CDR3: TGCAGTGCCAGTAGGACTAGCGGGAGTATGGCGAATGAGCAGTTCTTC.